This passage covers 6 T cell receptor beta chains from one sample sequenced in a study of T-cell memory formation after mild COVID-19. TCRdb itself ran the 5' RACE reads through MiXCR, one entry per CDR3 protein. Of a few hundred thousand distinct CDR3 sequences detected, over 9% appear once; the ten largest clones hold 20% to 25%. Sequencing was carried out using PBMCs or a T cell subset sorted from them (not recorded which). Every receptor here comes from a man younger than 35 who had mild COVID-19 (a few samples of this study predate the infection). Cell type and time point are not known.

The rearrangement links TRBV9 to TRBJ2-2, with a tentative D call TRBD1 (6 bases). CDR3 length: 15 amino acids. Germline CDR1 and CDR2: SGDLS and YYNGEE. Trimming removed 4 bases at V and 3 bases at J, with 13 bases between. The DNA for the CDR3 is TGTGCCAGCAGCTTACAGGGTAGGGACACCGGGGAGCTGTTTTTT. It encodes CASSLQGRDTGELFF.

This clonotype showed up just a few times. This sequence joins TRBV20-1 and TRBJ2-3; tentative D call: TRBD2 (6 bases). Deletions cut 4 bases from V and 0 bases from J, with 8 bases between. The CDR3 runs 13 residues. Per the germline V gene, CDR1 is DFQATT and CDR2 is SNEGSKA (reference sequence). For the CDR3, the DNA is TGCAGTGCTATCCGGGGGAGCACAGATACGCAGTATTTT. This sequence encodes CSAIRGSTDTQYF.

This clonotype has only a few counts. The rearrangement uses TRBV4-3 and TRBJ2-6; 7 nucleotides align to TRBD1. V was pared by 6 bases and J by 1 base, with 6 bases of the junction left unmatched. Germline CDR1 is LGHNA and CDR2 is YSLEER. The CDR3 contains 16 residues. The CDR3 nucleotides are TGCGCCAGCAGTCAACAGGGGACGTCTGGGGCCAACGTCCTGACTTTC. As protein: CASSQQGTSGANVLTF.

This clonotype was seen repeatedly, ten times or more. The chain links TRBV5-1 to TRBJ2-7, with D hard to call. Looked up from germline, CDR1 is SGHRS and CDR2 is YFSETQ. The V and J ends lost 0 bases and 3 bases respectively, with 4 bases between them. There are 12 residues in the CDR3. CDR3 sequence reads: CASSLGDYEQYF. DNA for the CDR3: TGCGCCAGCAGCTTGGGCGACTACGAGCAGTACTTC.

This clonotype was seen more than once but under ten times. CDR3 bases: TGCGCCAGCAGCCAGGAGACTAGCGGAGGATTTTGGACCCAGTACTTC. Protein product: CASSQETSGGFWTQYF. The chain joins TRBV4-1 to TRBJ2-5; 9 positions agree with TRBD2. Trimming removed 3 bases from V and 7 bases from J; junction bases left unmatched: 12. CDR1 MGHRA and CDR2 YSYEKL come from the germline V gene. The CDR3 has 16 amino acids.

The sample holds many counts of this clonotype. The CDR3 reads CASSIGADTEAFF. DNA of the CDR3: TGTGCCAGTAGTATTGGGGCAGACACTGAAGCTTTCTTT. The V and J genes are TRBV19 and TRBJ1-1, with D tentatively TRBD1 (5 bases). The length of the CDR3 is 13 residues. The germline V gene has CDR1 LNHDA and CDR2 SQIVND (reference sequence). The ends were cut back, 3 bases at V and 3 bases at J, with 8 bases in the middle.